This T cell receptor (beta chain) was obtained from a study of vaccination effects on CD4 cells after COVID-19. General study results and limits: Pronounced clonal contraction occurred in clones induced by infection and by vaccine late after vaccination. Limitations: small convalescent group and missing early post-infection timepoints.

Using immunoSEQ multiplex PCR, the repertoire was profiled, and TCRdb retains in-frame clones only, with some absent. The sample holds tens of thousands of clones, around 78% seen once. There are a few counts of this clone. Its target is not known. Antigen-specific CD4+ T cells were expanded with viral peptide pools in the ViraFEST assay before sequencing. CD4+ T cells were isolated after less than 13 days of culture. This person's SARS-CoV-2 infection, confirmed by PCR, occurred between March and December 2020. Culturing of 1.5 million to 2 million PBMC per well took place with about 10 IU/ml IL-2 and approximately 9.1 ug/ml peptides. IL-2 medium took the place of half the medium on both days 3 and 7. Germline V gives CDR1 LGHNA, CDR2 YNFKEQ. CDR3 length equals 15 residues. The germline V and J ends were trimmed by 4 bases and 0 bases, with 10 bases remaining between them.

This TCR came from a human donor who had a prior SARS-CoV-2 infection. V gene TRBV4-2 combines with J gene TRBJ1-3; D is possibly TRBD1 (5 bases). Specimen: CD4+ T cells from PBMCs cultured with a peptide pool, collected before COVID-19 vaccination. The CDR3 here is CASSPEGTSGNTIYF. CDR3 DNA: TGTGCCAGCAGCCCAGAGGGGACCTCTGGAAACACCATATATTTT.